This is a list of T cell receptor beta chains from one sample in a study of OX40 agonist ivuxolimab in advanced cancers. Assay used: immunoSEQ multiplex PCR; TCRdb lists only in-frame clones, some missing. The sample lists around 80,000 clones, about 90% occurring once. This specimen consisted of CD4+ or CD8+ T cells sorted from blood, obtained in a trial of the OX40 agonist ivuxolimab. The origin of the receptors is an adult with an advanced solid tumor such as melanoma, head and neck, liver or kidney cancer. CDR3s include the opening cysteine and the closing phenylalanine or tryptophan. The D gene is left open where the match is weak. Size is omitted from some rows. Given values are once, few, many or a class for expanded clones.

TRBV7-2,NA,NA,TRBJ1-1,TGTGCCAGCAGCGTATCAGGGGAGGACACTGAAGCTTTCTTT,CASSVSGEDTEAFF
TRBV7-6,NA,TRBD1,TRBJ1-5,TGTGCCAGCAGCCGACACAGGGGAAGAAATCAGCCCCAGCATTTT,CASSRHRGRNQPQHF
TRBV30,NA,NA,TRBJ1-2,TGTGCCTGGAGTGAGGTCATAACACATGGCTACACCTTC,CAWSEVITHGYTF
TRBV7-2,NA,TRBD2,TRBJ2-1,TGTGCCAGCAGCTATGCCGGGACTAGTTCGTTCTTC,CASSYAGTSSFF
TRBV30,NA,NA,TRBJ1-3,TGTGCCTGGAGCCCCCCCCCGTTGAGAAACACCATATATTTT,CAWSPPPLRNTIYF
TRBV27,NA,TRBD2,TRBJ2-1,TGTGCCAGCAGTTTATCGGGCCGAGTAGCGGGAGCGTTCTACAATGAGCAGTTCTTC,CASSLSGRVAGAFYNEQFF
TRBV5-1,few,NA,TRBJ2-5,TGCGCCAGCAGCCCGGGTGGGGGCGGTCAGGAGACCCAGTACTTC,CASSPGGGGQETQYF
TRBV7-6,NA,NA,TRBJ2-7,TGTGCCAGCAGCTTACGGCCAGGCGTCTACGAGCAGTACTTC,CASSLRPGVYEQYF
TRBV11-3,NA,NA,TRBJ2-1,TGTGCCAGCAGCCTAGCGAGGGGGGACACTGGCAGGGCTGAGCAGTTCTTC,CASSLARGDTGRAEQFF
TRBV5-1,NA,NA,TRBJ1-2,TGCGCCAGCAGCTTTGAAGGGTTCTATGGCTACACCTTC,CASSFEGFYGYTF
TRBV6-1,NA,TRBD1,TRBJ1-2,TGTGCCAGCAGTGTAAGACAGGGGTTTTTATGGAACTATGGCTACACCTTC,CASSVRQGFLWNYGYTF
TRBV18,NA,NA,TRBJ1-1,TGTGCCAGCTCACCGCGGAGGGCTGAAGCTTTCTTT,CASSPRRAEAFF
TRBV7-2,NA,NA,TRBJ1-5,TGTGCCAGCAGCTTAGCAGTGACCGCTCTTTCCAATCAGCCCCAGCATTTT,CASSLAVTALSNQPQHF
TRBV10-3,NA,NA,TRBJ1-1,TGTGCCATCAGTGGGGGGGAGAACACTGAAGCTTTCTTT,CAISGGENTEAFF
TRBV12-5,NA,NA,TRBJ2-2,TGTGCTAGTCCCCGGGGACAGAACACCGGGGAGCTGTTTTTT,CASPRGQNTGELFF
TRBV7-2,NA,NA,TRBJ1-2,TGTGCCAGCAGCTTTGGGGATGCTAATGGCTACACCTTC,CASSFGDANGYTF
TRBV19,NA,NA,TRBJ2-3,TGTGCCAGTAGTATCGGAGGGCGCTTCACAGATACGCAGTATTTT,CASSIGGRFTDTQYF
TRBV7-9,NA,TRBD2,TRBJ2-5,TGTGCCAGCAGCTCCTTACTAGCGCCTCCCGAGACCCAGTACTTC,CASSSLLAPPETQYF
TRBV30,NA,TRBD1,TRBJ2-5,TGTGCCTGGAGTCTTAGGGGGACAGGGATTGAGACCCAGTACTTC,CAWSLRGTGIETQYF
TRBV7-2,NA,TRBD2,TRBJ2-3,TGTGCCAGCAGCTTAGTTTCCCTAGCGGGAGACAGGCCTACGCAGTATTTT,CASSLVSLAGDRPTQYF
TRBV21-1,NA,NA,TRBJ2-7,TGTGCCAGCAGCAAAATTCGGCGGGACTCAGCCTACGAGCAGTACTTC,CASSKIRRDSAYEQYF
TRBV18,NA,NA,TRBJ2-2,TGTGCCAGCTCACCCCGTGGTCAGACTATCGCCGGGGAGCTGTTTTTT,CASSPRGQTIAGELFF
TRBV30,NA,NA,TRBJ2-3,TGTGCCTGGTCAGCGGGCCTGGCGGGAGATACGCAGTATTTT,CAWSAGLAGDTQYF
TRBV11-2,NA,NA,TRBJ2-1,TGTGCCAGCAGCTTAGGCATCTACAATGAGCAGTTCTTC,CASSLGIYNEQFF
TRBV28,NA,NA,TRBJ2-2,TGTGCCAGCAGTCTTTGGGCAGGCCGCACCGGGGAGCTGTTTTTT,CASSLWAGRTGELFF
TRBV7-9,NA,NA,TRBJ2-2,TGTGCCAGCAGCAAGGACCCAGGACGTGTGATGGGCGGGGAGCTGTTTTTT,CASSKDPGRVMGGELFF
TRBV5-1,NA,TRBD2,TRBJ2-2,TGCGCCAGCAGCTCCGGACTAGTTGTCACCGGGGAGCTGTTTTTT,CASSSGLVVTGELFF
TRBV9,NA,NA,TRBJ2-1,TGTGCCAGCAGCGTAGTACAGGGCTCCTACAATGAGCAGTTCTTC,CASSVVQGSYNEQFF
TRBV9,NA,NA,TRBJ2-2,TGTGCCAGCAGCCCCCCCCCGGGACTCCTGTACGCGAACACCGGGGAGCTGTTTTTT,CASSPPPGLLYANTGELFF
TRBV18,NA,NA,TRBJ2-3,TGTGCCAGCTCACCATCAAGACCAGGCAGCACAGATACGCAGTATTTT,CASSPSRPGSTDTQYF
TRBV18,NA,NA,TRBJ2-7,TGTGCCAGCTCACCACCCTACGCGTCGCACGAGCAGTACTTC,CASSPPYASHEQYF
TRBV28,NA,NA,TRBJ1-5,TGTGCCAGCAGTTTAGGGGGGGCCAATCAGCCCCAGCATTTT,CASSLGGANQPQHF
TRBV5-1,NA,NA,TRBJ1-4,TGCGCCAGCAGCTTGGGTGCCACAGGGAAGGGTGAAAAACTGTTTTTT,CASSLGATGKGEKLFF
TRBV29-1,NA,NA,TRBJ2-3,TGCAGCGGTAGCCATACACAAGATACGCAGTATTTT,CSGSHTQDTQYF
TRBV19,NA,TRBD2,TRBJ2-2,TGTGCCAGTAGTATAGCGGGAGGGCGTCGAACCGGGGAGCTGTTTTTT,CASSIAGGRRTGELFF
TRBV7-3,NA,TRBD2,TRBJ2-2,TGTGCCAGCAGCTTAATAGCGGGAGAAACCGGGGAGCTGTTTTTT,CASSLIAGETGELFF
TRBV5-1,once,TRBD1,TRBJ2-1,TGCGCCAGCAGCCTACCCGGGACAGAGGAGTTCTTC,CASSLPGTEEFF
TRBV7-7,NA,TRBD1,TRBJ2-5,TGTGCTAGCAGCCCCCGGACAGGGCAACAGACCCAGTACTTC,CASSPRTGQQTQYF
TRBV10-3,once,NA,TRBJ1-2,TGTGCCATCAGTGCCTTGACCGGTGGGTACACCTTC,CAISALTGGYTF
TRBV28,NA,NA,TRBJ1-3,TGTGCCAGCCAAACCTATGGAAACACCATATATTTT,CASQTYGNTIYF
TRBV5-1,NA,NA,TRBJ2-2,TGCGCCAGCAGCATCAGTGGCTCGAACACCGGGGAGCTGTTTTTT,CASSISGSNTGELFF
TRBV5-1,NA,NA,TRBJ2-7,TGCGCCAGCAGCTTAGGAAATTCCTACGAGCAGTACTTC,CASSLGNSYEQYF
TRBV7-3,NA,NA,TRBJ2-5,TGTGCCAGCAGCTCTGGACCACTACGGGCCCAGTACTTC,CASSSGPLRAQYF
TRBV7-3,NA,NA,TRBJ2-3,TGTGCCAGCAGCTTAGAGGGTAGCAACACAGATACGCAGTATTTT,CASSLEGSNTDTQYF
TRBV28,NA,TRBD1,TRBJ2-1,TGTGCCAGCGGGATCGGACAGGGGGCGAAAAATGAGCAGTTCTTC,CASGIGQGAKNEQFF
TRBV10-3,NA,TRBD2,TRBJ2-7,TGTGCCATCAGCGGGACTAGCTACGAGCAGTACTTC,CAISGTSYEQYF
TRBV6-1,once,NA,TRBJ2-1,TGTGCCAGCAATGAAGCCTCCTACAATGAGCAGTTCTTC,CASNEASYNEQFF
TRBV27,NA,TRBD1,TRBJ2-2,TGTGCCAGTCTCCCGGGACAGGGACTGGGCGGGGAGCTGTTTTTT,CASLPGQGLGGELFF
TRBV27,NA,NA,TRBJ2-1,TGTGCCAGCAGTAACTCCGAAGGGGGTGAGCAGTTCTTC,CASSNSEGGEQFF
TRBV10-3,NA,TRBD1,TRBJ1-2,TGTGCCATCAATCAGGCAGGGGGCGTTGATGGCTACACCTTC,CAINQAGGVDGYTF
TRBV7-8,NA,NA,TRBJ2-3,TGTGCCAGCAGCTTAGGGACTGACACAGATACGCAGTATTTT,CASSLGTDTDTQYF
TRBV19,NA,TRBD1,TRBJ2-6,TGTGCCAGTAGTTCTAATAGGCAGGGGGTTCCCGGGGCCAACGTCCTGACTTTC,CASSSNRQGVPGANVLTF
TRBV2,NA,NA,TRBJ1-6,TGTGCCCAGCGATCGGGCTCCTATAATTCACCCCTCCACTTT,CAQRSGSYNSPLHF
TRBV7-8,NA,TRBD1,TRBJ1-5,TGTGCCAGCAGCCCGAACAGGGGGGGTCAGCCCCAGCATTTT,CASSPNRGGQPQHF